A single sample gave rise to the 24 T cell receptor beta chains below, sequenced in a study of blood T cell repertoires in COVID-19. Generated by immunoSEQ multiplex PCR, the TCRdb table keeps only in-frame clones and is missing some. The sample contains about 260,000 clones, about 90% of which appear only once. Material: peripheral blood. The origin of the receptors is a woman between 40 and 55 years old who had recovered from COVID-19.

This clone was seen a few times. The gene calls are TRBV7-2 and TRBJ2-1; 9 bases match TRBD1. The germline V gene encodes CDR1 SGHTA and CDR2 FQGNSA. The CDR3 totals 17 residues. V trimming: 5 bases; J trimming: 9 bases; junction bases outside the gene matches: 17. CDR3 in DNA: TGTGCCAGCAGCCCCCGGGGCGCGGGACAGGGAACGAGTGAGCAGTTCTTC. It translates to CASSPRGAGQGTSEQFF.

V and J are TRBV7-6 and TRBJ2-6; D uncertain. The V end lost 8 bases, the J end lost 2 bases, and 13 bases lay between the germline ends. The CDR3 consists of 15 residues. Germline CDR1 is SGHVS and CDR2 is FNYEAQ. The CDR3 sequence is CASGHWLPGANVLTF. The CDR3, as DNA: TGTGCCAGCGGGCACTGGCTCCCTGGGGCCAACGTCCTGACTTTC.

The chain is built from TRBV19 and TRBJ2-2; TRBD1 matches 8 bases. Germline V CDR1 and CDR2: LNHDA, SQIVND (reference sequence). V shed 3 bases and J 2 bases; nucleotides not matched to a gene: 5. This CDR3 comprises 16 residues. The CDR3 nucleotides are TGTGCCAGTAGTATGACCCCAGGGGGCAACACCGGGGAGCTGTTTTTT. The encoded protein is CASSMTPGGNTGELFF.

The CDR3 here is CASSPGTGGTGNTIYF. The CDR3 region has the DNA TGTGCCAGCTCACCAGGGACAGGGGGAACTGGAAACACCATATATTTT. The rearrangement uses TRBV18 and TRBJ1-3; 11 nucleotides align to TRBD1. Germline loops: CDR1 KGHSH, CDR2 LQKENI. There are 16 residues in the CDR3. J gave up 2 bases and V 2 bases, and 2 bases lay outside the gene matches.

CDR3 DNA sequence: TGTGCCAGCTCAACAGAGACAGGGAGTCTAGGGCAGCCCCAGCATTTT. Its protein product is CASSTETGSLGQPQHF. The J gene is TRBJ1-5, the V gene TRBV18, with 7 bases fitting TRBD1. V was clipped by 5 bases and J by 7 bases; unmatched bases: 14. CDR1 KGHSH and CDR2 LQKENI come from the germline V gene. The CDR3 loop spans 16 amino acids. Supplemented by reference TRBV18 and TRBJ1-5, the full variable domain reads NAGVMQNPRHLVRRRGQEARLRCSPMKGHSHVYWYRQLPEEGLKFMVYLQKENIIDESGMPKERFSAEFPKEGPSILRIQQVVRGDSAAYFCASSTETGSLGQPQHFGDGTRLSIL.

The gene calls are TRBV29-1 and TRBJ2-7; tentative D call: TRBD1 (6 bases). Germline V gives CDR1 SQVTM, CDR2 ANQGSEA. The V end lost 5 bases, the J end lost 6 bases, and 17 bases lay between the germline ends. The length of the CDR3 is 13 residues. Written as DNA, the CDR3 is TGCAGCGTTCCCTCGGGACAATTCAGCGAGCAGTACTTC. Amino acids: CSVPSGQFSEQYF.

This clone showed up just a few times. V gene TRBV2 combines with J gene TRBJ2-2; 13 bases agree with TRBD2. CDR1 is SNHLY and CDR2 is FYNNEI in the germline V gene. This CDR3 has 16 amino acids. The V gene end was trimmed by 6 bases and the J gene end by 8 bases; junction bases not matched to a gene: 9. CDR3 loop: CASSQILAGGTGELFF. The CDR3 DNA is TGTGCCAGCAGCCAGATACTAGCGGGGGGGACTGGGGAGCTGTTTTTT.

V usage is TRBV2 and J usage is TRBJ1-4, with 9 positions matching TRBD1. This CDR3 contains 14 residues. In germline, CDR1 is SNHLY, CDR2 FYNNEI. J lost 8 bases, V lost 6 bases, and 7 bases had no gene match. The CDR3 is CASSVQGATEKLFF. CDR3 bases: TGTGCCAGCAGCGTACAGGGGGCGACAGAAAAACTGTTTTTT. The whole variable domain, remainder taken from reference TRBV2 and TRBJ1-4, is EPEVTQTPSHQVTQMGQEVILRCVPISNHLYFYWYRQILGQKVEFLVSFYNNEISEKSEIFDDQFSVERPDGSNFTLKIRSTKLEDSAMYFCASSVQGATEKLFFGSGTQLSVL.

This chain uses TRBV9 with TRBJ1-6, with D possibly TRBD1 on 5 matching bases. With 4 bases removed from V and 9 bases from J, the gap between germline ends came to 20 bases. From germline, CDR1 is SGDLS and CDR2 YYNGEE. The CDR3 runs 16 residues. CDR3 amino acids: CASSTQGDSRLSPLHF. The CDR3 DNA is TGTGCCAGCAGCACTCAAGGGGACTCCCGTCTTTCACCCCTCCACTTT.

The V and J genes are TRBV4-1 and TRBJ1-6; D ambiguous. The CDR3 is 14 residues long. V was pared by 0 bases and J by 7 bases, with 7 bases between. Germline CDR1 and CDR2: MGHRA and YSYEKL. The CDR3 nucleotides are TGCGCCAGCAGCCAAGATCGCCGGAATTCACCCCTCCACTTT. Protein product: CASSQDRRNSPLHF.

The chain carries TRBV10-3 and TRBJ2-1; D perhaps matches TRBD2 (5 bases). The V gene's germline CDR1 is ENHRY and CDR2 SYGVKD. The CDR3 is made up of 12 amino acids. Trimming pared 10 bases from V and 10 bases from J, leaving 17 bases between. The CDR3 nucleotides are TGTGCCACTCAACTAGGCTCGGGAGAGCAGTTCTTC. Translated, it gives CATQLGSGEQFF.

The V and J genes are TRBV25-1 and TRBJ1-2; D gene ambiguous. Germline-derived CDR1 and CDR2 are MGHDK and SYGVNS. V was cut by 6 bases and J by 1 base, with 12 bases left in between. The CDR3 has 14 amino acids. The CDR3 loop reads CASSYKGSNYGYTF. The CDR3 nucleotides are TGTGCCAGCAGCTACAAAGGGAGTAACTATGGCTACACCTTC.

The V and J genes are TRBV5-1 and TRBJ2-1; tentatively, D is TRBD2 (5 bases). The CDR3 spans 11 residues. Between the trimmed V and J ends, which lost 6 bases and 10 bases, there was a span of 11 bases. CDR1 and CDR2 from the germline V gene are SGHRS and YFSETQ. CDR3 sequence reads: CASTREWEQFF. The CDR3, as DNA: TGCGCCAGCACTAGGGAGTGGGAGCAGTTCTTC.

Here the CDR3 reads CALNFVEGSYNEQFF. The CDR3 DNA is TGTGCCCTGAATTTTGTGGAGGGGTCCTACAATGAGCAGTTCTTC. The chain recombines TRBV30 with TRBJ2-1; maybe TRBD2 (6 bases). Trimming took off 8 bases at V and 1 base at J, with 18 bases between the two ends. Germline lookup yields CDR1 GTSNPN and CDR2 SVGIG (reference sequence). The CDR3 is 15 residues long.

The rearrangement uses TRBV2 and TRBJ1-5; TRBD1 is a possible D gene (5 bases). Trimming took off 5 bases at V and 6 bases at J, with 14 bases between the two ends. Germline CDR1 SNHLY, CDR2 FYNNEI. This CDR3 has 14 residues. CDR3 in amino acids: CASSTQGEGQPQHF. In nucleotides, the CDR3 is TGTGCCAGCAGTACCCAGGGCGAAGGTCAGCCCCAGCATTTT.

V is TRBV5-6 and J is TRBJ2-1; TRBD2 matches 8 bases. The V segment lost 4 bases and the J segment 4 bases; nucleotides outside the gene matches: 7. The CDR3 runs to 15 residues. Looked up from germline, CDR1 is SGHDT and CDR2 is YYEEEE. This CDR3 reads CASSRGGFRYNEQFF. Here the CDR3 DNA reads TGTGCCAGCAGCCGCGGGGGGTTCCGGTACAATGAGCAGTTCTTC.

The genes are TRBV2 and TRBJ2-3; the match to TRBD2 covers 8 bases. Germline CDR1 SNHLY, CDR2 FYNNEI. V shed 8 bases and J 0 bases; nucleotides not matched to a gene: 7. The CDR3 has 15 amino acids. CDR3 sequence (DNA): TGTGCCAGCCAAAGCGGGGGCCGAAGCACAGATACGCAGTATTTT. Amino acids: CASQSGGRSTDTQYF.

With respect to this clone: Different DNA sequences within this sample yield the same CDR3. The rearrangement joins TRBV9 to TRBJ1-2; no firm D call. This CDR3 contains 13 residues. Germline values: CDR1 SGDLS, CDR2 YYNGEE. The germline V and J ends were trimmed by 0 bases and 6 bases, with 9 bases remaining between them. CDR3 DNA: TGTGCCAGCAGCGTAGGCCCCGGTGATGGCTACACCTTC. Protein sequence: CASSVGPGDGYTF.

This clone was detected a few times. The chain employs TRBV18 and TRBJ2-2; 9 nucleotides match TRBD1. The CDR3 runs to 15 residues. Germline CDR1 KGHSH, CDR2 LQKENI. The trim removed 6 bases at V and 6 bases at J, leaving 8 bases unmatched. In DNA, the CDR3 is TGTGCCAGCTCGGGTCGGGACAGGGCCTCCGGGGAGCTGTTTTTT. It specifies CASSGRDRASGELFF.

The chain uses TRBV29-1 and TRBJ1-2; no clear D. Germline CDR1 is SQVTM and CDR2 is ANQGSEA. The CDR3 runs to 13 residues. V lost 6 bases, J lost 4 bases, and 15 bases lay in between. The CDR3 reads CSVELRPSYGYTF. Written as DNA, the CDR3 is TGCAGCGTCGAGCTCCGCCCGTCCTATGGCTACACCTTC.

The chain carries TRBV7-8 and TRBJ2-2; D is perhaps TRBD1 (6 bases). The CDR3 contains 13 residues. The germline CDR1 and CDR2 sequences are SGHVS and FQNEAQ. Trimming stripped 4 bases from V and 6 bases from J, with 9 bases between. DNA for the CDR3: TGTGCCAGCAGCTCCCAGGGGTCCGGGGAGCTGTTTTTT. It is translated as CASSSQGSGELFF.

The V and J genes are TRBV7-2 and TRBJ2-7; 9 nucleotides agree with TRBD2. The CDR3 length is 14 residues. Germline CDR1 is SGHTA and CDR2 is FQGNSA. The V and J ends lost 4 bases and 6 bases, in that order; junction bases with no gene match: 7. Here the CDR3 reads CASSWGLASTEQYF. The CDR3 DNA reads TGTGCCAGCAGCTGGGGACTAGCCTCGACCGAGCAGTACTTC.

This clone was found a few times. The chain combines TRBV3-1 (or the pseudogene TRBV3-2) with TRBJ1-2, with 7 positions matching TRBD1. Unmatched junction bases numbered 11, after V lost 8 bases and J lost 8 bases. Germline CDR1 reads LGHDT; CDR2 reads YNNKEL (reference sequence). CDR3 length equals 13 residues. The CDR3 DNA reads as TGTGCCAGCGGCCTACAGGGGCTGGGGGGCTACACCTTC. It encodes CASGLQGLGGYTF.

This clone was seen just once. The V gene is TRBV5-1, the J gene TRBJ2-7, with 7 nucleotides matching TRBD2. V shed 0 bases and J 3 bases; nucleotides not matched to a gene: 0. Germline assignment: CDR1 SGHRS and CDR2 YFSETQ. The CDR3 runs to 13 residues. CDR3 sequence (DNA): TGCGCCAGCAGCTTGGCTAGCGGCTACGAGCAGTACTTC. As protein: CASSLASGYEQYF.